The T cell receptor beta chain under discussion was sequenced for a study of identical twins. Overall study results and limits: Insertion counts were lower in abundant cord blood beta clonotypes, a trend that memory repertoires did not show. Out-of-frame alpha sequences that twins shared showed excess low generation probability. The same donors were not followed; conclusions instead depended on cross-sectional statistical analysis.

TCRdb re-derived calls from the 5' RACE reads in MiXCR, one entry per CDR3 protein. The sample has 520,000 or so distinct CDR3 sequences, about 20% seen once. This clonotype was seen a few times. Antigen unknown. These data were likewise used in another study, on T cells expressing NK-cell markers.

Sequenced: CD4+ T cells sorted from blood. The sequence was collected from a woman aged 18-29 years in good health.

Written as DNA, the CDR3 is TGTGCCAGCAGCAAACAACAGGGCCCCTACGAGCAGTACTTC. It encodes CASSKQQGPYEQYF. V and J are TRBV6-1 and TRBJ2-7, with D perhaps matching TRBD1 (6 bases). The CDR3 spans 14 residues. CDR1 and CDR2 (germline): MNHNS, SASEGT. V lost 6 bases to trimming and J lost 2 bases, with 14 bases between them.